A single sample is the source of the 30 T cell receptor beta chains below, sequenced in a study of T cell responses to AZD1222 COVID-19 vaccine (dated by TCRdb to the early 2020s). The label giving this sample's time point can be read as: baseline before first vaccination. Libraries were constructed by the immunoSEQ multiplex PCR assay. The source is immuneACCESS, and TCRdb retained only in-frame sequences with V and J called. Part of the clones is not carried over; for the studies checked, unresolved V genes explain less than half of this, and the remainder is unexplained. Here the sample has approximately 150,000 clones; roughly 92% occur a single time. The ten biggest clones cover roughly 1.8% of the sample. The sequenced sample was peripheral blood, obtained on day 0 of AZD1222 vaccination. These receptors came from an adult in good health.

The chain combines TRBV18 with TRBJ2-1; 8 positions match TRBD2. V lost 3 bases, J lost 5 bases, and 9 bases stayed unmatched. The CDR3 totals 16 residues. Per the germline V gene, CDR1 is KGHSH and CDR2 is LQKENI. The CDR3 reads CASSPLSGLDNNEQFF. The CDR3 nucleotides are TGTGCCAGCTCACCGTTGTCGGGACTAGATAACAATGAGCAGTTCTTC. Using reference TRBV18 and TRBJ2-1 for the parts outside the CDR3, the full variable domain is NAGVMQNPRHLVRRRGQEARLRCSPMKGHSHVYWYRQLPEEGLKFMVYLQKENIIDESGMPKERFSAEFPKEGPSILRIQQVVRGDSAAYFCASSPLSGLDNNEQFFGPGTRLTVL.

This chain connects TRBV18 to TRBJ1-1; D is uncertain. There are 12 residues in the CDR3. Trimming left V 3 bases short and J 7 bases short, with 9 bases between. Germline assignment: CDR1 KGHSH and CDR2 LQKENI. CDR3 in amino acids: CASSPAGIEAFF. For the CDR3, the DNA is TGTGCCAGCTCACCCGCGGGTATTGAAGCTTTCTTT.

The chain is built from TRBV28 and TRBJ2-7; 8 bases line up with TRBD1. The CDR3 length is 15 residues. Germline V CDR1 and CDR2: MDHEN, SYDVKM. J gave up 0 bases and V 6 bases, and 7 bases lay outside the gene matches. DNA for the CDR3: TGTGCCAGCAGCACAGGGGGAATCGGCTCCTACGAGCAGTACTTC. Its translation: CASSTGGIGSYEQYF. Using reference TRBV28 and TRBJ2-7 for the parts outside the CDR3, the full variable domain is DVKVTQSSRYLVKRTGEKVFLECVQDMDHENMFWYRQDPGLGLRLIYFSYDVKMKEKGDIPEGYSVSREKKERFSLILESASTNQTSMYLCASSTGGIGSYEQYFGPGTRLTVT.

This chain connects TRBV11-2 to TRBJ2-1; 10 bases are shared with TRBD2. J gave up 8 bases and V 6 bases, and 10 bases lay outside the gene matches. From germline, CDR1 is SGHAT and CDR2 FQNNGV. The CDR3 is 15 amino acids. CDR3 region: CASRKLAGASHEQFF. DNA for the CDR3: TGTGCCAGCAGAAAGCTAGCGGGGGCAAGCCATGAGCAGTTCTTC.

The CDR3 loop is CASRPIKGGGDEAFF. CDR3 coding DNA: TGTGCCAGCAGACCAATTAAAGGAGGGGGCGATGAAGCTTTCTTT. J is TRBJ1-1 and V is TRBV11-2; 7 nucleotides align to TRBD1. The J segment lost 7 bases and the V segment lost 6 bases, leaving 14 bases of the junction unmatched. Looked up from germline, CDR1 is SGHAT and CDR2 is FQNNGV. This CDR3 contains 15 residues.

Of note for this clone: This specimen includes other DNA sequences encoding the same CDR3. This rearrangement joins TRBV5-1 to TRBJ2-7; D gene uncertain. CDR3 length: 13 amino acids. Trimming removed 0 bases from V and 1 base from J, with 5 bases in between. Germline V gene lookup returns CDR1 SGHRS and CDR2 YFSETQ. The CDR3 region has the DNA TGCGCCAGCAGCTTGGCTGGATCCTACGAGCAGTACTTC. Its translation: CASSLAGSYEQYF. The whole variable domain, filled in from reference TRBV5-1 and TRBJ2-7, reads KAGVTQTPRYLIKTRGQQVTLSCSPISGHRSVSWYQQTPGQGLQFLFEYFSETQRNKGNFPGRFSGRQFSNSRSEMNVSTLELGDSALYLCASSLAGSYEQYFGPGTRLTVT.

V usage is TRBV5-1 and J usage is TRBJ2-2, with 7 bases that match TRBD1. This CDR3 region has 14 residues. Germline V gene sequence: CDR1 SGHRS, CDR2 YFSETQ. J lost 5 bases, V lost 6 bases, and 7 bases had no gene match. The CDR3 sequence is CASKGAQDTGELFF. The CDR3, as DNA: TGCGCCAGCAAGGGGGCGCAGGATACCGGGGAGCTGTTTTTT.

The rearrangement joins TRBV7-9 to TRBJ1-5; possibly TRBD1 for D (6 bases). The CDR3 consists of 14 residues. Germline CDR1 SEHNR, CDR2 FQNEAQ (reference sequence). The V and J ends lost 0 bases and 7 bases respectively, with 10 bases between them. CDR3 DNA sequence: TGTGCCAGCAGCTTAGCTGAGGGGGACCAGCCCCAGCATTTT. Protein: CASSLAEGDQPQHF.

The chain joins TRBV5-1 to TRBJ1-5, with D possibly being TRBD1 (5 bases). V was cut by 4 bases and J by 1 base, with 12 bases left in between. The germline gives CDR1 SGHRS, CDR2 YFSETQ. The CDR3 is 15 residues long. DNA of the CDR3: TGCGCCAGCAGCCCCGATGGACAAAGCAATCAGCCCCAGCATTTT. This gives the protein CASSPDGQSNQPQHF. The full variable domain, with the rest looked up from reference TRBV5-1 and TRBJ1-5, is KAGVTQTPRYLIKTRGQQVTLSCSPISGHRSVSWYQQTPGQGLQFLFEYFSETQRNKGNFPGRFSGRQFSNSRSEMNVSTLELGDSALYLCASSPDGQSNQPQHFGDGTRLSIL.

The CDR3 coding sequence is TGTGCCAGCTCACCGACACAGGGGCGCTCCTACGAGCAGTACTTC. Encoded protein: CASSPTQGRSYEQYF. The V gene is TRBV18, the J gene TRBJ2-7; 7 nucleotides match TRBD1. Looked up from germline, CDR1 is KGHSH and CDR2 is LQKENI. This CDR3 contains 15 residues. After removal of 3 bases from V and 0 bases from J, the junction contained 5 bases not matched to a gene.

This sequence joins TRBV10-2 and TRBJ2-3, with unresolved D. The V end was cut by 7 bases, the J end by 6 bases, with 14 bases between. The CDR3 runs 13 residues. Germline lookup yields CDR1 WSHSY and CDR2 SAAADI. The CDR3 DNA reads as TGCGCCAGCAATATACGCTACTTGGATACGCAGTATTTT. The encoded protein is CASNIRYLDTQYF.

This chain joins TRBV7-9 and TRBJ1-2; 8 positions agree with TRBD1. This CDR3 is built from 16 residues. With 6 bases clipped from V and 4 bases from J, the junction kept 13 bases outside the gene matches. Germline V gene sequence: CDR1 SEHNR, CDR2 FQNEAQ (reference sequence). This CDR3 is CASRKSGGRRFYGYTF. CDR3 sequence (DNA): TGTGCCAGCAGGAAATCAGGGGGCCGCCGATTCTATGGCTACACCTTC.

The chain is built from TRBV5-1 and TRBJ2-5; 8 positions agree with TRBD1. Germline CDR1 SGHRS, CDR2 YFSETQ. V lost 0 bases and J lost 2; bases outside the gene matches: 3. The CDR3 covers 15 residues. CDR3 in DNA: TGCGCCAGCAGCTTGGGCAGGGGGCAACAAGAGACCCAGTACTTC. This encodes CASSLGRGQQETQYF.

CDR3 sequence (DNA): TGTGCCAGCAGCTTAGGTTCAGGGATGGGCACTGAAGCTTTCTTT. This translates into CASSLGSGMGTEAFF. V gene TRBV7-9 combines with J gene TRBJ1-1, with a tentative D call TRBD1 (5 bases). CDR1 and CDR2 (germline): SEHNR, FQNEAQ (reference sequence). V was pared by 1 base and J by 4 bases, with 13 bases between. The CDR3 runs to 15 residues.

V is TRBV5-6 and J is TRBJ1-3; weak D call: TRBD1 (5 bases). The germline gives CDR1 SGHDT, CDR2 YYEEEE. The CDR3 is made up of 12 amino acids. V shed 6 bases and J shed 4 bases, with 8 bases lying between them. The CDR3 loop is CASTWDGNTIYF. The CDR3 DNA reads as TGTGCCAGCACCTGGGACGGAAACACCATATATTTT.

The chain recombines TRBV6-4 with TRBJ1-2; 7 positions match TRBD1. This CDR3 region has 15 residues. After removal of 0 bases from V and 4 bases from J, the junction contained 5 bases not matched to a gene. Germline-derived CDR1 and CDR2 are MRHNA and SNTAGT. The CDR3 DNA reads TGTGCCAGCAGTGACTCTAGGGGGCTCTCCTATGGCTACACCTTC. Protein: CASSDSRGLSYGYTF.

This clone was counted once. This sequence joins TRBV5-1 and TRBJ2-5; a weak D match, TRBD1 (7 bases). The germline gives CDR1 SGHRS, CDR2 YFSETQ. The CDR3 consists of 14 residues. V was clipped by 2 bases and J by 5 bases, with 13 bases between them. In DNA form, the CDR3 reads TGCGCCAGCAGCTTCAGGGGGGTCGGGGAGACCCAGTACTTC. Its translation: CASSFRGVGETQYF. Based on the CDR3 plus reference TRBV5-1 and TRBJ2-5, the full variable domain is KAGVTQTPRYLIKTRGQQVTLSCSPISGHRSVSWYQQTPGQGLQFLFEYFSETQRNKGNFPGRFSGRQFSNSRSEMNVSTLELGDSALYLCASSFRGVGETQYFGPGTRLLVL.

The chain couples TRBV6-5 to TRBJ2-3; TRBD2 agrees at 8 bases. CDR1 and CDR2 (germline): MNHEY, SVGAGI. V lost 2 bases to trimming and J lost 4 bases; unmatched junction nucleotides: 8. The length of the CDR3 is 16 residues. The CDR3 coding sequence is TGTGCCAGCAGTTACCCGAGCGGGGGCCCCCCAGATACGCAGTATTTT. It encodes CASSYPSGGPPDTQYF.

The V call is TRBV18, the J call TRBJ2-1; 7 bases map to TRBD1. V lost 3 bases, J lost 8 bases, and 13 bases stayed unmatched. CDR3 size: 16 residues. From germline, CDR1 is KGHSH and CDR2 LQKENI. DNA of the CDR3: TGTGCCAGCTCACCCCTCGGGACAGCCAGTAACGATGAGCAGTTCTTC. Amino acids: CASSPLGTASNDEQFF.

V gene TRBV24-1 combines with J gene TRBJ2-1; D is undetermined. V lost 4 bases and J 9 bases, leaving 18 bases between the germline ends. In germline, CDR1 is KGHDR, CDR2 SFDVKD. The CDR3 totals 15 residues. DNA of the CDR3: TGTGCCACCAGTGACCCTGGGAAAAGCGATGGTGAGCAGTTCTTC. Encoded protein: CATSDPGKSDGEQFF.

The gene calls are TRBV6-6 and TRBJ2-7; the D is unclear. The CDR3 is 14 amino acids. Trimming took off 5 bases at V and 0 bases at J, with 11 bases between the two ends. Per the germline V gene, CDR1 is MNHNY and CDR2 is SVGAGI (reference sequence). The chain's CDR3 is CASSPRLLSYEQYF. The CDR3 DNA is TGTGCCAGCAGTCCCCGACTGCTCTCCTACGAGCAGTACTTC.

The chain employs TRBV5-1 and TRBJ1-3; D remains ambiguous. The length of the CDR3 is 14 residues. Germline CDR1 reads SGHRS; CDR2 reads YFSETQ. V shed 0 bases and J shed 4 bases, with 8 bases lying between them. CDR3 bases: TGCGCCAGCAGCTTGGAGGTTGAAGGAAACACCATATATTTT. Its protein product is CASSLEVEGNTIYF.

The chain couples TRBV18 to TRBJ1-5; no clear D gene. Per the germline V gene, CDR1 is KGHSH and CDR2 is LQKENI. V lost 4 bases and J lost 0, with 4 bases in between. CDR3 length: 13 residues. This CDR3 is CASSLGSNQPQHF. For the CDR3, the DNA is TGTGCCAGCTCACTGGGTAGCAATCAGCCCCAGCATTTT.

This chain uses TRBV18 with TRBJ2-7; 8 positions agree with TRBD1. The V and J ends lost 3 bases and 5 bases, in that order; junction bases with no gene match: 3. This CDR3 is built from 13 residues. The germline V gene encodes CDR1 KGHSH and CDR2 LQKENI. Written as DNA, the CDR3 is TGTGCCAGCTCACCGGACAGGGCCGACGAGCAGTACTTC. It is translated as CASSPDRADEQYF.

The chain employs TRBV30 and TRBJ1-1; D unresolved. Germline V CDR1 and CDR2: GTSNPN, SVGIG (reference sequence). The V and J ends lost 1 base and 8 bases respectively, with 11 bases between them. The CDR3 has 12 amino acids. CDR3 DNA sequence: TGTGCCTGGAGTGCCGATGGGGTGGAAGCTTTCTTT. This sequence encodes CAWSADGVEAFF.

V is TRBV11-1 and J is TRBJ2-2; no clear D. V lost 2 bases and J 2 bases, leaving 0 bases between the germline ends. Germline V gives CDR1 SGHAT, CDR2 FQDESV (reference sequence). This CDR3 spans 12 amino acids. The CDR3 reads CASSLNTGELFF. CDR3 in DNA: TGTGCCAGCAGCTTAAACACCGGGGAGCTGTTTTTT.

The rearrangement joins TRBV5-4 to TRBJ1-2; D is uncertain. This CDR3 is 13 amino acids long. V lost 5 bases, J lost 5 bases, and 13 bases lay in between. Germline assignment: CDR1 SGHNT and CDR2 YYREEE (reference sequence). CDR3 amino acids: CASRMAGIYGYTF. The CDR3 DNA reads TGTGCCAGCAGAATGGCGGGAATATATGGCTACACCTTC.

J is TRBJ2-3 and V is TRBV15; D perhaps matches TRBD2 (5 bases). Germline-derived CDR1 and CDR2 are LNHNV and YYDKDF (reference sequence). V gave up 3 bases and J gave up 5 bases, with 21 bases separating them. The CDR3 contains 17 residues. The CDR3: CATSSPERADTIDTQYF. The CDR3 DNA reads TGTGCCACCAGCAGCCCTGAGCGAGCGGATACGATAGATACGCAGTATTTT.

The chain recombines TRBV28 with TRBJ1-2; D ambiguous. From germline, CDR1 is MDHEN and CDR2 SYDVKM. CDR3 length: 15 residues. Trimming removed 4 bases from V and 7 bases from J, with 19 bases in between. The CDR3 loop is CASSSPGGGWSGYTF. In DNA, the CDR3 is TGTGCCAGCAGTTCACCCGGTGGAGGGTGGAGTGGCTACACCTTC.

The chain employs TRBV5-1 and TRBJ1-4; D is perhaps TRBD1 (5 bases). The V and J ends lost 0 bases and 5 bases respectively, with 17 bases between them. This CDR3 has 17 residues. Germline V gives CDR1 SGHRS, CDR2 YFSETQ. CDR3 amino acids: CASSLGLGGAGNEKLFF. DNA of the CDR3: TGCGCCAGCAGCTTGGGCCTGGGAGGGGCCGGGAATGAAAAACTGTTTTTT.